This T cell receptor (beta chain) was sequenced in a study of shared clonotypes between healthy human individuals. Study-wide background: Two women and a few men aged 18 to 49 served as donors.

Data came from immunoSEQ multiplex PCR; TCRdb stores just in-frame clones and leaves some out. The table records approximately 2.5 million clones, over 85% of them present only once. The CDR3 totals 15 residues. The germline V gene has CDR1 LGHNA and CDR2 YNFKEQ. V shed 3 bases, J shed 6 bases, and the junction held 5 bases outside the gene matches. The sample consisted of naive CD4+ T cells sorted from blood. Noted subset: CD45RA+ positively selected. The sequence was collected from a young man in good health. The V gene is TRBV4-2, the J gene TRBJ2-2; TRBD1 matches 9 bases. CDR3 loop: CASSHTGQGSGELFF. The CDR3, as DNA: TGTGCCAGCAGCCACACGGGACAGGGTTCCGGGGAGCTGTTTTTT.